One sample yielded the 7 T cell receptor beta chains listed below, sequenced in a study of cytomegalovirus exposure and HLA in healthy donors. The PCR used 60 Vbeta and 13 Jbeta primers. Method: immunoSEQ multiplex PCR; TCRdb's copy keeps in-frame clones and lacks some. Among approximately 300,000 clones listed, around four fifths were seen once. What was sequenced was PBMCs. The receptors come from a woman in her forties in good health and CMV-seropositive.

This sequence joins TRBV4-2 and TRBJ2-1, with D perhaps matching TRBD1 (5 bases). V was clipped by 1 base and J by 2 bases, with 18 bases between them. The CDR3 sequence is 18 residues long. The germline gives CDR1 LGHNA, CDR2 YNFKEQ. The CDR3: CASSQGRQTLMTYNEQFF. The CDR3 region has the DNA TGTGCCAGCAGCCAAGGTCGACAGACCCTAATGACCTACAATGAGCAGTTCTTC.

This chain joins TRBV28 and TRBJ2-1; maybe TRBD2 (5 bases). The CDR3 length is 15 residues. CDR1 MDHEN and CDR2 SYDVKM come from the germline V gene. V shed 5 bases and J shed 11 bases, with 22 bases lying between them. As DNA, the CDR3 is TGTGCCAGCAGTCCGAACCCTACCTTCGGGAATCAGCAGTTCTTC. Amino acids: CASSPNPTFGNQQFF.

The V gene is TRBV9, the J gene TRBJ1-6; TRBD1 agrees at 8 bases. The CDR3 has 14 amino acids. V trimming: 5 bases; J trimming: 7 bases; junction bases outside the gene matches: 5. Germline CDR1 reads SGDLS; CDR2 reads YYNGEE. CDR3 sequence reads: CASRDRADNSPLHF. Written as DNA, the CDR3 is TGTGCCAGCAGGGACAGGGCGGACAATTCACCCCTCCACTTT. Full variable domain (rest looked up from reference TRBV9 and TRBJ1-6): DSGVTQTPKHLITATGQRVTLRCSPRSGDLSVYWYQQSLDQGLQFLIQYYNGEERAKGNILERFSAQQFPDLHSELNLSSLELGDSALYFCASRDRADNSPLHFGNGTRLTVT.

V usage is TRBV10-3 and J usage is TRBJ2-1; 9 nucleotides agree with TRBD2. Trimming at V came to 2 bases and at J to 9 bases, leaving 8 bases not matched to a gene. The CDR3 has 15 residues. The germline V gene encodes CDR1 ENHRY and CDR2 SYGVKD. This chain's CDR3 is CAISEIAGGGGEQFF. CDR3 sequence (DNA): TGTGCCATCAGTGAGATCGCGGGAGGGGGAGGTGAGCAGTTCTTC.

The V and J genes are TRBV9 and TRBJ2-7; D is undetermined. Germline CDR1 SGDLS, CDR2 YYNGEE. Trimming stripped 0 bases from V and 2 bases from J, with 18 bases between. This CDR3 has 17 residues. For the CDR3, the DNA is TGTGCCAGCAGCGTAGCTCCCTCTGAGAGTGGTCCCTACGAGCAGTACTTC. It codes for CASSVAPSESGPYEQYF.

This clone was recorded only once. The CDR3 is CASSYSMGRARTEAFF. The CDR3 DNA is TGTGCCAGCAGTTACTCGATGGGCAGGGCGCGAACTGAAGCTTTCTTT. The chain uses TRBV6-5 and TRBJ1-1; D is perhaps TRBD1 (5 bases). The CDR3 length is 16 residues. The germline CDR1 and CDR2 sequences are MNHEY and SVGAGI. V shed 0 bases and J shed 5 bases, with 16 bases lying between them.

This sequence joins TRBV18 and TRBJ1-5; D uncertain. Looked up from germline, CDR1 is KGHSH and CDR2 is LQKENI. This CDR3 spans 15 amino acids. The V gene lost 2 bases and the J gene lost 4 bases, with 12 bases spanning the gap. This chain's CDR3 is CASSPSETGNQPQHF. CDR3 DNA sequence: TGTGCCAGCTCACCATCAGAGACGGGGAATCAGCCCCAGCATTTT.